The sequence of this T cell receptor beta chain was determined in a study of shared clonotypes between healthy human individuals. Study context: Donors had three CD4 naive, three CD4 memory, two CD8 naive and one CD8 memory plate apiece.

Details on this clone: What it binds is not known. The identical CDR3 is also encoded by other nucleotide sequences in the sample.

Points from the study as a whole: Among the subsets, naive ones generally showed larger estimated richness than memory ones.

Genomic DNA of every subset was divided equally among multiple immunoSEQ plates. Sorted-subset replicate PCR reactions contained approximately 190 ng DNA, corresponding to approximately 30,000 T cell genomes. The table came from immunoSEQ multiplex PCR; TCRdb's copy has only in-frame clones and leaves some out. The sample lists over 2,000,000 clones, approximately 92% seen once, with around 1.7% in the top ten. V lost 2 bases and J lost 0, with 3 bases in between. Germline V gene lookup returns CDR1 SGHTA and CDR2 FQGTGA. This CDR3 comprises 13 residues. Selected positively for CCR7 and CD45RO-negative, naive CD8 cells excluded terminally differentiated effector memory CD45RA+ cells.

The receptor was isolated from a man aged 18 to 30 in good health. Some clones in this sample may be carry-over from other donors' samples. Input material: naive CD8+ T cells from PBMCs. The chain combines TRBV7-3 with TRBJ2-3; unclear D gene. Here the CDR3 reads CASSLGSTDTQYF. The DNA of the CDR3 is TGTGCCAGCAGCTTAGGAAGCACAGATACGCAGTATTTT.